This T cell receptor (beta chain) was recovered during a study of metastatic and nonmetastatic thyroid tumors (TCRdb year 2020). In terms of the full investigation: For patients with malignant and with benign thyroid disease, the researchers compared repertoires between peripheral blood samples and tumor or nodule tissue samples.

No patient had received any treatment before thyroid surgery. Using T-cell receptor beta sequencing, the study looked back at clinical samples from patients collected from the early 2010s to the late 2010s. Broad study findings and their caveats: In both blood and tumor samples, malignant tumors were reported to have significantly higher TCR beta diversity than benign nodules.

Libraries were built with PCR. Sequencing was performed on an Illumina HiSeq 4000. High-throughput sequencing was used to profile the TCR beta-chain CDR3 region of every patient. From the authors' description of their analysis: CDR3 differences across clinicopathological groups were used to build a classifier for discriminating distant-metastatic papillary thyroid cancer patients. To measure repertoire diversity the researchers used the Shannon index, while the Morisita-Horn index served to gauge how similar the tumor and blood repertoires were. The public reads were reprocessed in TCRdb via fastp at Q25 and MiXCR, keeping in-frame beta chains. The V and J calls and clone size are TCRdb's, not the authors'. Present in this sample are roughly 58,000 clones, approximately 4.1% of which were seen just once. Under 25% of the sample belongs to the ten largest clones. CDR1 and CDR2, per the germline V gene, are SGDLS and YYNGEE. The CDR3 numbers 14 residues from cysteine through phenylalanine. The kept DNA is CDR3 alone, 42 bases in frame from the first base. A distance of 8 bases separates the germline ends of V and J, which lose 0 bases and 1 base respectively.

In this sample, this clone turned up many times. Its cognate antigen has yet to be identified. Base qualities are not at hand, and no much larger clone is one base apart. This receptor was identified in a female donor with papillary thyroid cancer or a benign thyroid nodule (not recorded which). Some clones in this sample may be carry-over from other donors' samples. Sequenced material: blood. The sequence links TRBV9 to TRBJ2-7; no D gene is confidently identified. The sequence in DNA is TGTGCCAGCAGCGTAGAGGGCAGATCCTACGAGCAGTACTTC. Its protein reads: CASSVEGRSYEQYF.